The source of this T cell receptor (beta chain) is a study of T cell repertoires in cytomegalovirus infection. At the level of the study: TCR beta signatures that were public indicated CMV infection and matching HLA type. Regarding the study as a whole: Individuals carrying CMV plus the relevant HLA were identified by cumulative frequency of public TCR beta families. Dominating the ex vivo response were HLA-C-restricted CMV-specific TCR beta clonotypes.

V was trimmed by 5 bases and J by 4 bases, leaving 15 bases between them. CDR1 is SGHVS and CDR2 is FQNEAQ in the germline V gene. The CDR3 contains 14 residues. In TCRdb, the reads were re-called with MiXCR into one record per CDR3 protein. The data hold 170,000 or so distinct CDR3 sequences, with approximately 18% observed a single time. In the case of this clonotype: What it recognizes is unknown.

The V call is TRBV7-8, the J call TRBJ2-7; tentative D call: TRBD2 (6 bases). This sequence originates from a human donor in good health (CMV status not recorded). Some clones in this sample may be carry-over from other donors' samples. Sequencing used CD8+ T cells from PBMCs. Here the CDR3 reads CASSPVGTAYEQYF. The CDR3 DNA reads as TGTGCCAGCAGCCCAGTCGGGACTGCGTACGAGCAGTACTTC.